The 32 T cell receptor beta chains listed next were all sequenced from one sample in a study of T cell responses to AZD1222 COVID-19 vaccine. TCRdb's table, derived via immunoSEQ multiplex PCR, lists solely in-frame clones and lacks some. The sample shows 140,000 to 150,000 clones, around 91% of them seen only once. This specimen consisted of peripheral blood, obtained on day 0 of AZD1222 vaccination. All receptors derive from an adult in good health.

This chain joins TRBV20-1 and TRBJ1-3; TRBD1 agrees at 8 bases. The CDR3 loop spans 14 amino acids. CDR1 is DFQATT and CDR2 is SNEGSKA in the germline V gene (reference sequence). The trim removed 3 bases at V and 1 base at J, leaving 2 bases unmatched. CDR3 in amino acids: CSASDRGSGNTIYF. The CDR3 bases are TGCAGTGCTAGTGACAGGGGTTCTGGAAACACCATATATTTT.

The chain employs TRBV11-2 and TRBJ2-3; 11 bases are shared with TRBD2. The junction had 15 bases not matched to a gene; V was cut back by 5 bases and J by 8 bases. CDR3 length: 17 residues. Germline V gives CDR1 SGHAT, CDR2 FQNNGV. The CDR3 region has the DNA TGTGCCAGCAGCCTCCCACCCATAGCGGGAGGGTTCCGTACGCAGTATTTT. As protein: CASSLPPIAGGFRTQYF.

The rearrangement joins TRBV6-5 to TRBJ2-1, with D perhaps TRBD1 or TRBD2 (5 bases each). This CDR3 has 16 amino acids. Germline CDR1 and CDR2: MNHEY and SVGAGI. The germline V and J ends were trimmed by 3 bases and 5 bases, with 17 bases remaining between them. CDR3 nucleotides: TGTGCCAGCAGTTATGTGGGGACCCTCAGGAACAATGAGCAGTTCTTC. It codes for CASSYVGTLRNNEQFF.

The chain carries TRBV11-2 and TRBJ1-2; 7 nucleotides match TRBD1. Looked up from germline, CDR1 is SGHAT and CDR2 is FQNNGV. The CDR3 has 15 amino acids. Germline trimming cut 4 bases from V and 2 bases from J; bases unmatched to any gene: 7. CDR3 DNA: TGTGCCAGCAGCTCCGGACAGGTGAAAAACTATGGCTACACCTTC. Encoded protein: CASSSGQVKNYGYTF.

The chain carries TRBV7-2 and TRBJ1-1, with D perhaps TRBD1 (6 bases). Trimming removed 3 bases from V and 2 bases from J, with 10 bases in between. The CDR3 has 14 amino acids. Germline CDR1 SGHTA, CDR2 FQGNSA. The CDR3 region is CASSFGRGNTEAFF. Written as DNA, the CDR3 is TGTGCCAGCAGCTTTGGCAGGGGTAACACTGAAGCTTTCTTT.

CDR3 residues: CASRDTGELFF. The CDR3 region has the DNA TGTGCCAGCAGAGACACCGGGGAGCTGTTTTTT. The chain links TRBV6-5 to TRBJ2-2; D remains ambiguous. Germline V CDR1 and CDR2: MNHEY, SVGAGI. The CDR3 has 11 residues. Trimming removed 6 bases at V and 3 bases at J, with 2 bases between.

The rearrangement joins TRBV18 to TRBJ2-5, with 8 nucleotides matching TRBD1. This CDR3 is 15 amino acids long. Per germline, CDR1 KGHSH and CDR2 LQKENI. V trimming: 3 bases; J trimming: 5 bases; junction bases outside the gene matches: 8. The CDR3 here is CASSPRQGRWETQYF. In DNA, the CDR3 is TGTGCCAGCTCACCCCGACAGGGGCGGTGGGAGACCCAGTACTTC.

V and J are TRBV6-6 and TRBJ1-1; D call uncertain. Trimming pared 5 bases from V and 1 base from J, leaving 11 bases between. This CDR3 contains 14 residues. Germline V gives CDR1 MNHNY, CDR2 SVGAGI (reference sequence). CDR3 coding DNA: TGTGCCAGCAGTGTACTGGGTCCGAACACTGAAGCTTTCTTT. This encodes CASSVLGPNTEAFF.

The rearrangement joins TRBV18 to TRBJ2-3; D remains ambiguous. The ends were cut back, 6 bases at V and 6 bases at J, with 16 bases in the middle. The CDR3 is 14 amino acids. CDR1 is KGHSH and CDR2 is LQKENI in the germline V gene. The chain's CDR3 is CASSARQAGDTQYF. CDR3 nucleotides: TGTGCCAGCTCCGCGCGACAAGCCGGGGATACGCAGTATTTT.

This rearrangement joins TRBV6-6 to TRBJ1-2, with D possibly matching TRBD1 (6 bases). The CDR3 has 14 residues. Looked up from germline, CDR1 is MNHNY and CDR2 is SVGAGI (reference sequence). V lost 10 bases to trimming and J lost 2 bases, with 17 bases between them. The DNA of the CDR3 is TGTGCCACCCTGGGATCCGGGACAAACTATGGCTACACCTTC. It yields the protein CATLGSGTNYGYTF.

The gene calls are TRBV7-6 and TRBJ2-1; D may be TRBD2 (6 bases). In germline, CDR1 is SGHVS, CDR2 FNYEAQ. V was shortened by 4 bases and J by 4 bases, with 17 bases between the two germline ends. CDR3 length equals 16 residues. The CDR3 nucleotides are TGTGCCAGCAGCTCAGGGCGGGGCGGGATATACAATGAGCAGTTCTTC. It encodes CASSSGRGGIYNEQFF.

This clone was counted a few times. The rearrangement links TRBV11-1 to TRBJ1-5; tentative D call: TRBD1 (6 bases). Trimming left V 8 bases short and J 2 bases short, with 19 bases between. The V gene's germline CDR1 is SGHAT and CDR2 FQDESV (reference sequence). CDR3 size: 16 residues. CDR3 protein: CASPKHTGGGNQPQHF. Written as DNA, the CDR3 is TGTGCCAGCCCTAAACACACGGGGGGCGGCAATCAGCCCCAGCATTTT.

The chain joins TRBV9 to TRBJ1-6, with TRBD1 matching over 7 bases. Trimming at V came to 1 base and at J to 9 bases, leaving 4 bases not matched to a gene. The CDR3 spans 14 residues. CDR1 and CDR2 (germline): SGDLS, YYNGEE. DNA of the CDR3: TGTGCCAGCAGCGTACAGGGGGGGAGTTCACCCCTCCACTTT. This translates into CASSVQGGSSPLHF.

The V gene is TRBV27, the J gene TRBJ2-2; TRBD2 matches 8 bases. V dropped 4 bases and J dropped 7; count of bases not matched to a gene: 14. The CDR3 extends over 17 amino acids. Looked up from germline, CDR1 is MNHEY and CDR2 is SMNVEV (reference sequence). DNA for the CDR3: TGTGCCAGCAGTTCCAATCTTCGGGAGGGCTTTGGCGGGGAGCTGTTTTTT. This codes for CASSSNLREGFGGELFF.

The chain uses TRBV3-1 (or the pseudogene TRBV3-2) and TRBJ1-3, with D possibly matching TRBD1 (5 bases). The CDR3 loop spans 16 amino acids. Germline V gene data show CDR1 as LGHDT and CDR2 as YNNKEL (reference sequence). V was cut by 4 bases and J by 6 bases, with 19 bases left in between. CDR3 in amino acids: CASSPRWWQGENTIYF. The CDR3 coding sequence is TGTGCCAGCAGCCCAAGATGGTGGCAGGGAGAAAACACCATATATTTT.

The V call is TRBV29-1, the J call TRBJ1-4, with 9 positions matching TRBD1. V lost 5 bases and J lost 5; bases outside the gene matches: 9. CDR1 and CDR2 from the germline V gene are SQVTM and ANQGSEA. The CDR3 covers 15 residues. This CDR3 is CSVRQGVNPNEKLFF. CDR3 DNA: TGCAGCGTTAGACAGGGGGTTAACCCAAATGAAAAACTGTTTTTT.

There are a few counts of this clone. This chain links TRBV5-4 with TRBJ2-7; TRBD1 matches at 8 bases. V was pared by 0 bases and J by 3 bases, with 5 bases of the junction left unmatched. The germline V gene has CDR1 SGHNT and CDR2 YYREEE (reference sequence). This CDR3 is built from 15 residues. CDR3 sequence: CASSLGQGSLYEQYF. CDR3 coding DNA: TGTGCCAGCAGCTTGGGACAGGGGTCCCTCTACGAGCAGTACTTC.

This sequence joins TRBV28 and TRBJ1-1; D gene uncertain. Germline CDR1 reads MDHEN; CDR2 reads SYDVKM. The V and J ends lost 6 bases and 3 bases respectively, with 14 bases between them. This CDR3 is 14 amino acids long. The CDR3 nucleotides are TGTGCCAGCAGACCCACTTCGGGGTACACTGAAGCTTTCTTT. Translated: CASRPTSGYTEAFF.

The V and J genes are TRBV28 and TRBJ2-1, with TRBD2 as a possible D gene (5 bases). The germline V gene encodes CDR1 MDHEN and CDR2 SYDVKM. This CDR3 contains 17 residues. V was clipped by 5 bases and J by 7 bases, with 24 bases between them. The CDR3 spells CASSPLSLSGVRNEQFF. The CDR3 DNA sequence: TGTGCCAGCAGTCCCCTTAGCCTCAGCGGCGTTCGGAATGAGCAGTTCTTC. Together with reference TRBV28 and TRBJ2-1, the CDR3 gives the full variable domain: DVKVTQSSRYLVKRTGEKVFLECVQDMDHENMFWYRQDPGLGLRLIYFSYDVKMKEKGDIPEGYSVSREKKERFSLILESASTNQTSMYLCASSPLSLSGVRNEQFFGPGTRLTVL.

The V and J genes are TRBV11-3 and TRBJ2-5; D is perhaps TRBD1 (6 bases). This CDR3 contains 12 residues. The V gene lost 8 bases and the J gene lost 5 bases, with 12 bases spanning the gap. Germline CDR1 and CDR2: SGHNT and YENEEA. The DNA of the CDR3 is TGTGCCAGCCAGGGGCGGTCGGAGACCCAGTACTTC. Translated: CASQGRSETQYF. The full variable domain, with the rest looked up from reference TRBV11-3 and TRBJ2-5, is EAGVVQSPRYKIIEKKQPVAFWCNPISGHNTLYWYLQNLGQGPELLIRYENEEAVDDSQLPKDRFSAERLKGVDSTLKIQPAELGDSAVYLCASQGRSETQYFGPGTRLLVL.

This clone was counted between two and nine times. The chain links TRBV28 to TRBJ2-1; D is ambiguous. The germline CDR1 and CDR2 sequences are MDHEN and SYDVKM. This CDR3 region has 12 residues. V lost 4 bases and J lost 6, with 7 bases in between. The CDR3: CASSSFSNEQFF. CDR3 DNA sequence: TGTGCCAGCAGTTCCTTTTCCAATGAGCAGTTCTTC.

The chain employs TRBV5-1 and TRBJ1-2; maybe TRBD1 (5 bases). The germline V and J ends were trimmed by 2 bases and 0 bases, with 11 bases remaining between them. This CDR3 has 15 residues. The germline gives CDR1 SGHRS, CDR2 YFSETQ. CDR3 sequence: CASSFLRGSNYGYTF. The CDR3 DNA reads TGCGCCAGCAGCTTTTTACGGGGGTCTAACTATGGCTACACCTTC.

V and J are TRBV28 and TRBJ2-1, with D perhaps TRBD1 or TRBD2 (5 bases each). Trimming removed 6 bases from V and 6 bases from J, with 15 bases in between. The CDR3 has 14 amino acids. Germline V gene data show CDR1 as MDHEN and CDR2 as SYDVKM. The CDR3 protein is CASSLTEGINEQFF. The CDR3 DNA reads as TGTGCCAGCAGCCTGACAGAGGGTATCAATGAGCAGTTCTTC.

The CDR3 DNA reads as TGTGCCAGCAGCGTAGCTAAGGACCCGACTAACTATGGCTACACCTTC. Translation gives CASSVAKDPTNYGYTF. The V gene is TRBV9, the J gene TRBJ1-2; no definite D call. CDR1 is SGDLS and CDR2 is YYNGEE in the germline V gene. The V and J ends lost 0 bases and 0 bases respectively, with 12 bases between them. CDR3 length: 16 residues.

The chain links TRBV7-9 to TRBJ2-3, with 8 bases fitting TRBD2. V lost 5 bases and J lost 6; bases outside the gene matches: 7. Germline loops: CDR1 SEHNR, CDR2 FQNEAQ (reference sequence). This CDR3 region has 14 residues. CDR3 bases: TGTGCCAGCAGCCCCGGACTAGCTGGTGATACGCAGTATTTT. Translation: CASSPGLAGDTQYF.

The chain has TRBV9 and TRBJ2-1; no clear D gene. The CDR3 spans 14 residues. The germline gives CDR1 SGDLS, CDR2 YYNGEE. V lost 4 bases, J lost 0 bases, and 8 bases lay in between. The CDR3 sequence is CASSLMSSYNEQFF. The CDR3, as DNA: TGTGCCAGCAGCCTTATGAGCTCCTACAATGAGCAGTTCTTC.

J is TRBJ1-5 and V is TRBV5-5; 8 nucleotides line up with TRBD1. CDR3 size: 17 residues. After removal of 3 bases from V and 2 bases from J, the junction contained 10 bases not matched to a gene. CDR1 is SGHKS and CDR2 is YYEKEE in the germline V gene (reference sequence). Here the CDR3 reads CASSSDRAPDGNQPQHF. For the CDR3, the DNA is TGTGCCAGCAGCTCGGACAGGGCGCCCGACGGCAATCAGCCCCAGCATTTT.

The V call is TRBV5-1, the J call TRBJ2-2, with D unresolved. There are 15 residues in the CDR3. Trimming shortened V by 1 base and J by 2 bases, and 9 bases separated the two germline ends. Germline lookup yields CDR1 SGHRS and CDR2 YFSETQ. CDR3 region: CASSLLQQNTGELFF. CDR3 bases: TGCGCCAGCAGCTTGTTGCAACAAAACACCGGGGAGCTGTTTTTT.

The V call is TRBV4-2, the J call TRBJ2-2; no reliable D call. This CDR3 is 12 amino acids long. V lost 5 bases and J lost 6, with 7 bases in between. Germline lookup yields CDR1 LGHNA and CDR2 YNFKEQ. The CDR3 loop is CASSTYPGELFF. The CDR3 bases are TGTGCCAGCAGCACATACCCCGGGGAGCTGTTTTTT.

J is TRBJ1-4 and V is TRBV27; possible D gene TRBD1, 6 bases. The V end lost 6 bases, the J end lost 8 bases, and 13 bases lay between the germline ends. CDR1 and CDR2 (germline): MNHEY, SMNVEV (reference sequence). This CDR3 is built from 13 residues. The CDR3 nucleotides are TGTGCCAGCAGAGGGGGGGGTGAGGAAAAACTGTTTTTT. This gives the protein CASRGGGEEKLFF.

This chain's CDR3 is CASSLLPNSGSRDTQYF. CDR3 in DNA: TGTGCCAGCAGTTTACTTCCTAATAGCGGGAGTAGGGATACGCAGTATTTT. The genes are TRBV28 and TRBJ2-3; 9 bases map to TRBD2. Germline V gives CDR1 MDHEN, CDR2 SYDVKM. J gave up 6 bases and V 2 bases, and 12 bases lay outside the gene matches. The CDR3 contains 17 residues.

In its sample, this clone was seen once. V is TRBV29-1 and J is TRBJ1-4; D gene unclear. Per germline, CDR1 SQVTM and CDR2 ANQGSEA. V was cut by 5 bases and J by 11 bases, with 12 bases left in between. The CDR3 is 11 residues long. The CDR3 DNA reads as TGCAGCGTTCAATGGGGTGACAAACTGTTTTTT. Translating it yields CSVQWGDKLFF.